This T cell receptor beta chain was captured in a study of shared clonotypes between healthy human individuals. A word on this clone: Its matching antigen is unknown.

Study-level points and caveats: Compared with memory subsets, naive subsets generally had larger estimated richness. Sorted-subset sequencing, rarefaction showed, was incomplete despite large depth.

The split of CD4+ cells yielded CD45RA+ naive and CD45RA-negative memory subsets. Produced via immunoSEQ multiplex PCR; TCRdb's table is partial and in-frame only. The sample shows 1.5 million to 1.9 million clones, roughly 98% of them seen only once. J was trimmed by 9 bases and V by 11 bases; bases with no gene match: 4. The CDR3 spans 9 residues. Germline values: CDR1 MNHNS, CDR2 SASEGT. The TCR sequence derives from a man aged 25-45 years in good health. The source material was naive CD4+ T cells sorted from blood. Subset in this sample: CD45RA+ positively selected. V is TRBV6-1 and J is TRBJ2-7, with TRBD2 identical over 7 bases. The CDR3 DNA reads TGTGCCGTCAGGGAGGGGCAGTACTTC. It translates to CAVREGQYF.